This T cell receptor (beta chain) was found in a study of regulatory T cells in long-lasting Graves disease. In germline, CDR1 is DFQATT, CDR2 SNEGSKA (reference sequence). The junction had 9 bases not matched to a gene; V was cut back by 3 bases and J by 9 bases. The CDR3 loop spans 13 amino acids. A few counts support this clonotype. Its antigen is not identified. Study observations and caveats: Compared with new cases, persistent Graves' patients showed reduced TCR diversity. Persistent cases favored TRBV28, TRBJ1-2 and TRBJ2-5. New patients shared fewer public clonotypes (approximately 970) than persistent patients did (about 3,000).

Sequencing libraries for TCR beta were prepared with iRepertoire HTBI primers and Arm-PCR of CDR3 regions. TCRdb called the multiplex PCR reads again in MiXCR, with one record for every CDR3 protein. Of over 650,000 distinct CDR3 sequences in the sample, about 30% were seen once. The sample's time point: persistent/refractory GD, antithyroid drugs over 5 years with positive TRAb. After RNA was extracted from PBMCs, the TCR library was made from it. This material consisted of peripheral blood mononuclear cells (PBMCs), taken when the disease was refractory, from a patient treated with antithyroid drugs. This sequence originates from a female donor with Graves disease. The gene calls are TRBV20-1 and TRBJ2-7; 9 nucleotides agree with TRBD1. CDR3 protein: CSARGDREAGQYF. CDR3 DNA sequence: TGCAGTGCTAGGGGGGACAGGGAGGCAGGGCAGTACTTC.